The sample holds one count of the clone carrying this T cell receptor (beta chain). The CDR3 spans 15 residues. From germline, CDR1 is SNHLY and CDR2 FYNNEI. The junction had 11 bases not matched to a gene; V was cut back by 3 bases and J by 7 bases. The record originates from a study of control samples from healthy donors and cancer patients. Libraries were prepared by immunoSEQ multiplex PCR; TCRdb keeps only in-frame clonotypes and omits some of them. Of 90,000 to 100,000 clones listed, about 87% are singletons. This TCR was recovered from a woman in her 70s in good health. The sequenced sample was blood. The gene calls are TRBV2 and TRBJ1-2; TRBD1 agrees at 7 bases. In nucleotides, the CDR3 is TGTGCCAGCAGTGACACAGGGGATTTTGGCGGTGGCTACACCTTC. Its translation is CASSDTGDFGGGYTF. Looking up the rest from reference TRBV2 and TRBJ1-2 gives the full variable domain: EPEVTQTPSHQVTQMGQEVILRCVPISNHLYFYWYRQILGQKVEFLVSFYNNEISEKSEIFDDQFSVERPDGSNFTLKIRSTKLEDSAMYFCASSDTGDFGGGYTFGSGTRLTVV.